These 12 T cell receptor beta chains share one sample of origin, sequenced in a study of identical twins listed by TCRdb under 2016. The library relied on 5' RACE. The instrument given in TCRdb is Illumina HiSeq 2000. TCRdb itself trimmed the public reads at Q25 with fastp, ran MiXCR and retained productive beta chains. Rows are combined by CDR3 protein, so each entry shows the most common genes and DNA. The table for this sample lists a few hundred thousand distinct CDR3 sequences; roughly 9% of them were counted only once. The ten largest clones take up about 9.1% of the sample. The material sequenced was naive T cells sorted from blood. According to the study, the label for this sample's cell subset or site signals: cells isolated with a human naive T-cell isolation kit. These receptors were taken from a woman aged 45 to 65 in good health.

Ten or more counts support this clonotype. The CDR3, as DNA: TGCGCCAGCAGCTGGGACGCTACGAATCAGCCCCAGCATTTT. The encoded protein is CASSWDATNQPQHF. V and J are TRBV5-1 and TRBJ1-5; the D gene is possibly TRBD1 (5 bases). Germline V gene data show CDR1 as SGHRS and CDR2 as YFSETQ. The CDR3 loop spans 14 amino acids. V lost 3 bases and J lost 4, with 11 bases in between.

This clonotype was picked up many times. The chain uses TRBV3-1 and TRBJ1-5; D gene unclear. The germline V gene has CDR1 LGHDT and CDR2 YNNKEL (reference sequence). The CDR3 spans 16 residues. V was shortened by 4 bases and J by 3 bases, with 16 bases between the two germline ends. The CDR3 loop reads CASSRGSGYNNQPQHF. In nucleotides, the CDR3 is TGTGCCAGCAGCCGCGGTTCCGGGTATAACAATCAGCCCCAGCATTTT.

This chain joins TRBV30 and TRBJ2-1, with 9 bases fitting TRBD1. The germline V gene has CDR1 GTSNPN and CDR2 SVGIG (reference sequence). This CDR3 has 13 amino acids. Trimming took 5 bases from V and 5 from J; bases not matched to a gene: 4. The CDR3 sequence: CAWGTGIHNEQFF. As DNA, the CDR3 is TGTGCCTGGGGGACAGGGATCCACAATGAGCAGTTCTTC.

This clonotype was seen a few times. The chain uses TRBV20-1 and TRBJ2-5; 12 bases line up with TRBD2. The CDR3 runs to 13 residues. V lost 3 bases to trimming and J lost 4 bases; unmatched junction nucleotides: 0. The germline V gene has CDR1 DFQATT and CDR2 SNEGSKA (reference sequence). The DNA for the CDR3 is TGCAGTGCTAGGGGACTAGCGGGAGAGACCCAGTACTTC. Amino acids: CSARGLAGETQYF.

Ten or more counts support this clonotype. The chain uses TRBV2 and TRBJ2-7; D is undetermined. Trimming removed 7 bases at V and 5 bases at J, with 9 bases between. From germline, CDR1 is SNHLY and CDR2 FYNNEI. The CDR3 runs to 11 residues. The CDR3 sequence is CASMAGDEQYF. The CDR3, as DNA: TGTGCCAGCATGGCAGGCGACGAGCAGTACTTC.

This clonotype was detected only a few times. The chain carries TRBV3-1 and TRBJ2-5, with 10 bases that match TRBD1. Per germline, CDR1 LGHDT and CDR2 YNNKEL (reference sequence). The CDR3 spans 18 residues. V shed 4 bases and J 7 bases; nucleotides not matched to a gene: 18. Here the CDR3 DNA reads TGTGCCAGCAGCCCGCAGGACAGGGGGTCCCGTCCTCGCGGGACCCAGTACTTC. Translated: CASSPQDRGSRPRGTQYF.

This clonotype has just a few counts. V gene TRBV30 combines with J gene TRBJ1-2, with a weak D call TRBD1 (5 bases). Between the trimmed V and J ends, which lost 4 bases and 7 bases, there was a span of 10 bases. Germline CDR1 GTSNPN, CDR2 SVGIG (reference sequence). This CDR3 is built from 11 residues. The CDR3 bases are TGTGCCTGGAAGGCAGGGAGTGGCTACACCTTC. Its translation is CAWKAGSGYTF.

This clonotype was picked up a small number of times. This chain links TRBV20-1 with TRBJ2-1, with 10 positions matching TRBD2. There are 15 residues in the CDR3. Germline CDR1 reads DFQATT; CDR2 reads SNEGSKA (reference sequence). Germline trimming cut 0 bases from V and 9 bases from J; bases unmatched to any gene: 8. CDR3 nucleotide sequence: TGCAGTGCTAGAGATCCTAGCGGGAGTTTGCGTGAGCAGTTCTTC. Its protein is CSARDPSGSLREQFF.

J is TRBJ2-1 and V is TRBV7-6; 10 bases are shared with TRBD2. J lost 3 bases, V lost 2 bases, and 4 bases had no gene match. The length of the CDR3 is 16 residues. CDR1 and CDR2 from the germline V gene are SGHVS and FNYEAQ. The CDR3 is CASSLFLAGVYNEQFF. The CDR3 DNA is TGTGCCAGCAGCTTATTTCTAGCGGGGGTCTACAATGAGCAGTTCTTC.

This clonotype has a count of ten or more. The V gene is TRBV24-1, the J gene TRBJ2-2; the D is unclear. CDR1 is KGHDR and CDR2 is SFDVKD in the germline V gene. This CDR3 contains 15 residues. V lost 3 bases and J lost 6, with 13 bases in between. CDR3 region: CATSDPKDLPGELFF. The CDR3 DNA sequence: TGTGCCACCAGTGATCCTAAAGACTTGCCCGGGGAGCTGTTTTTT.

This clonotype came up a few times. The rearrangement joins TRBV20-1 to TRBJ2-1; weak D call: TRBD2 (6 bases). There are 19 residues in the CDR3. With 0 bases removed from V and 5 bases from J, the gap between germline ends came to 26 bases. Germline V CDR1 and CDR2: DFQATT, SNEGSKA (reference sequence). The CDR3 DNA sequence: TGCAGTGCTAGAGACGTGGACCCGGAGGGGCCACTGGTTAACAATGAGCAGTTCTTC. Translating it yields CSARDVDPEGPLVNNEQFF.

This clonotype has at least ten counts. This chain joins TRBV29-1 and TRBJ2-1; D is uncertain. The germline V gene encodes CDR1 SQVTM and CDR2 ANQGSEA. CDR3 length: 12 amino acids. V lost 2 bases and J 9 bases, leaving 11 bases between the germline ends. This chain's CDR3 is CSVETSWTEQFF. In nucleotides, the CDR3 is TGCAGCGTTGAAACTTCCTGGACTGAGCAGTTCTTC.